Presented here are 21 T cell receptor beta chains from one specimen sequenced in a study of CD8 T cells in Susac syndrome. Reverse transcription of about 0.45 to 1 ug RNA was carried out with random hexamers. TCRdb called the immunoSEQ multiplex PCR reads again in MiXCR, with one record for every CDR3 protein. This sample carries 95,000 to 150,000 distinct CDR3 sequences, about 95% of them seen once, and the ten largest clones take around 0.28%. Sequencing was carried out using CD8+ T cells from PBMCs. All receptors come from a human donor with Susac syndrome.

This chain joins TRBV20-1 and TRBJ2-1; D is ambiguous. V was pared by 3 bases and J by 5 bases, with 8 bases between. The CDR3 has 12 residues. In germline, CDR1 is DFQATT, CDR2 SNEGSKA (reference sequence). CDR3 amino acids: CSASPAHNEQFF. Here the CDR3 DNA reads TGCAGTGCTAGTCCGGCTCACAATGAGCAGTTCTTC.

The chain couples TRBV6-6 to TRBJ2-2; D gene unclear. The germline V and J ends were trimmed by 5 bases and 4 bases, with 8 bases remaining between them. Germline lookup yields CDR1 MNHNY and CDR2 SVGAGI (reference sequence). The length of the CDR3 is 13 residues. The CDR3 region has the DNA TGTGCCAGCAGTCCCTGGGGCACCGGGGAGCTGTTTTTT. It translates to CASSPWGTGELFF.

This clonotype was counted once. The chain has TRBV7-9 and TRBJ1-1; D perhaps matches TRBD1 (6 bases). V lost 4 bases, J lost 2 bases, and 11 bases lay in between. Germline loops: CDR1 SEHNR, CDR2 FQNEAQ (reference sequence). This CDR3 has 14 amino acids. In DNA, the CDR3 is TGTGCCAGCAGCTCGCCAGGGGTTAACACTGAAGCTTTCTTT. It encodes CASSSPGVNTEAFF. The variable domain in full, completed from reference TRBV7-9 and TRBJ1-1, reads DTGVSQNPRHKITKRGQNVTFRCDPISEHNRLYWYRQTLGQGPEFLTYFQNEAQLEKSRLLSDRFSAERPKGSFSTLEIQRTEQGDSAMYLCASSSPGVNTEAFFGQGTRLTVV.

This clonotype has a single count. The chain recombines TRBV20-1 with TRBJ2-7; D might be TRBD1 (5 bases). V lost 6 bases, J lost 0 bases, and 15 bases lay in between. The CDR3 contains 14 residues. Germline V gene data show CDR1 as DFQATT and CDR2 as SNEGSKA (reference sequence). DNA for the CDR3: TGCAGTGCCGCTGGACACGATAGCTCCTACGAGCAGTACTTC. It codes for CSAAGHDSSYEQYF.

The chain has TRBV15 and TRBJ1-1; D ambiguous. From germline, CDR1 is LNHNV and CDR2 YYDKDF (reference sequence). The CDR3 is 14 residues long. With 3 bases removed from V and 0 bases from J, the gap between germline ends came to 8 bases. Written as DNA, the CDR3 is TGTGCCACCAGCAGCACAGTCATGAACACTGAAGCTTTCTTT. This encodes CATSSTVMNTEAFF.

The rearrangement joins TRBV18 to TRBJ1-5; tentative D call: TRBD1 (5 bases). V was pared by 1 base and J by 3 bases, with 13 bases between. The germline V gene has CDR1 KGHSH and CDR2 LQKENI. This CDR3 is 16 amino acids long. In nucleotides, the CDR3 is TGTGCCAGCTCACCACTAGAAGGGACCTACAATCAGCCCCAGCATTTT. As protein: CASSPLEGTYNQPQHF.

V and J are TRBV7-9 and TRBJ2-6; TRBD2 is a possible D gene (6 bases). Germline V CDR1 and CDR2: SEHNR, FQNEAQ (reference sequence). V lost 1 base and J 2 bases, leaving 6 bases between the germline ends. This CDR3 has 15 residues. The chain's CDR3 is CASSLGEAGANVLTF. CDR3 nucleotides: TGTGCCAGCAGCTTAGGGGAGGCTGGGGCCAACGTCCTGACTTTC.

In DNA, the CDR3 is TGCAGCGTCCCAGGTAGTGAAGCTTTCTTT. Translation gives CSVPGSEAFF. This chain links TRBV29-1 with TRBJ1-1; unclear D gene. This CDR3 contains 10 residues. From germline, CDR1 is SQVTM and CDR2 ANQGSEA. With 6 bases removed from V and 7 bases from J, the gap between germline ends came to 9 bases.

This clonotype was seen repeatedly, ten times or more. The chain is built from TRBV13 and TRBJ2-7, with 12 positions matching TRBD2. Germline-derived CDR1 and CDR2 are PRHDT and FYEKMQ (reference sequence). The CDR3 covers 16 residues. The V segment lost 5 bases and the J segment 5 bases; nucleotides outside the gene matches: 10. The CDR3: CASSQLTSGGYNEQYF. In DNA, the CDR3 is TGTGCCAGCAGCCAGCTAACTAGCGGGGGGTACAACGAGCAGTACTTC.

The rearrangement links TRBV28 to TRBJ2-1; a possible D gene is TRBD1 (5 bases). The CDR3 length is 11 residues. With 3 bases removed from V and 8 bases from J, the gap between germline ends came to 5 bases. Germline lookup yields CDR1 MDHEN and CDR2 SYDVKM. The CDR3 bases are TGTGCCAGCAGTTTGGGGCATGAGCAGTTCTTC. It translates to CASSLGHEQFF.

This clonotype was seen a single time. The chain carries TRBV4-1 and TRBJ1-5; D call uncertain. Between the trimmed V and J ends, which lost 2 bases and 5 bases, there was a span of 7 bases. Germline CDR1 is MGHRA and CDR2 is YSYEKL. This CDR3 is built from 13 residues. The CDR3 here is CASSQNSDQPQHF. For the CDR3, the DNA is TGCGCCAGCAGCCAAAACTCGGATCAGCCCCAGCATTTT.

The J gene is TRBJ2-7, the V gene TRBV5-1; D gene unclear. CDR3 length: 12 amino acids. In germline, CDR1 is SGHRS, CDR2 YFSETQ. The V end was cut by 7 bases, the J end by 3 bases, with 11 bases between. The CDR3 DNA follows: TGCGCCAGCGGGCTAGAAGTCTACGAGCAGTACTTC. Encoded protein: CASGLEVYEQYF.

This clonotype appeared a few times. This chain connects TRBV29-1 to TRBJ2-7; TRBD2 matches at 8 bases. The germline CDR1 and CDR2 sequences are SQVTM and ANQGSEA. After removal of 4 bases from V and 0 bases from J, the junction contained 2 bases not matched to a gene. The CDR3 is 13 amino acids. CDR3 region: CSVAGGNSYEQYF. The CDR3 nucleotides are TGCAGCGTTGCGGGGGGGAACTCCTACGAGCAGTACTTC.

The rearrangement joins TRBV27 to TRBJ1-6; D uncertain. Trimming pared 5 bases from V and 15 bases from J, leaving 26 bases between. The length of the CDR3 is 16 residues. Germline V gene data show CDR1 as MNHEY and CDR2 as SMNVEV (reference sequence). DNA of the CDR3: TGTGCCAGCAGTCCGGGGTCGGAGTTAGGAGTGACGAACCTCCACTTT. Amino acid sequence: CASSPGSELGVTNLHF.

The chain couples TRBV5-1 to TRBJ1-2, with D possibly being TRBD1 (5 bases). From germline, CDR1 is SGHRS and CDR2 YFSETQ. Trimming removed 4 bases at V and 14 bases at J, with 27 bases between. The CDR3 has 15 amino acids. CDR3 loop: CASSQGWPSDELETF. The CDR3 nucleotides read TGCGCCAGCAGCCAGGGCTGGCCCTCGGACGAGTTAGAGACCTTC.

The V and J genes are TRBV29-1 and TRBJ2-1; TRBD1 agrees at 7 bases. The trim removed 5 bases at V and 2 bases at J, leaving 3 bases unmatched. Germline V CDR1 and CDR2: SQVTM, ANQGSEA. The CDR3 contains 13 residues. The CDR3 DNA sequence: TGCAGCGTTCGAGGGGGCGCCTACAATGAGCAGTTCTTC. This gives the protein CSVRGGAYNEQFF.

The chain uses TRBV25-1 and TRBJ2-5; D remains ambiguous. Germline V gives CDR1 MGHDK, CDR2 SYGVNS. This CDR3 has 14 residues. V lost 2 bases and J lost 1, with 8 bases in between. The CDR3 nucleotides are TGTGCCAGCAGTGAAATCGTTGGCCAAGAGACCCAGTACTTC. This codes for CASSEIVGQETQYF.

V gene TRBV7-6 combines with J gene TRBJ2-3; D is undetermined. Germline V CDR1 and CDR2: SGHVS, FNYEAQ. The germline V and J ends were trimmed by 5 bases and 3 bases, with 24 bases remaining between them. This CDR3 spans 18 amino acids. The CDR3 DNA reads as TGTGCCAGCAGCCCCTGGGAAGGCCGGATCCTCGGGACAGATACGCAGTATTTT. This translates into CASSPWEGRILGTDTQYF.

The CDR3 sequence: CASSPPWGQGSYEQYF. In nucleotides, the CDR3 is TGTGCCAGCTCACCACCGTGGGGACAGGGGTCCTACGAGCAGTACTTC. The chain joins TRBV18 to TRBJ2-7, with 10 bases lining up with TRBD1. Germline V gene lookup returns CDR1 KGHSH and CDR2 LQKENI. V trimming: 0 bases; J trimming: 1 base; junction bases outside the gene matches: 3. The CDR3 runs to 16 residues.

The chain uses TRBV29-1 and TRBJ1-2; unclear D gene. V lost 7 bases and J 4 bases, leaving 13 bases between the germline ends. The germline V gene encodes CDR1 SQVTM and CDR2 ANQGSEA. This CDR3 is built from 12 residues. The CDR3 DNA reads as TGCAGCGCGGAGCGGGAGGGCTATGGCTACACCTTC. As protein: CSAEREGYGYTF.

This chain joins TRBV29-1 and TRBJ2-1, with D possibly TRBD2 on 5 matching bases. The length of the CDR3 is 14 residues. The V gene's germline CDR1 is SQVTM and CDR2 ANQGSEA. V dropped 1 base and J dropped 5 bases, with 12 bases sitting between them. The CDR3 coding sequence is TGCAGCGTTGAAGGAGGGAAAGCCGACAATGAGCAGTTCTTC. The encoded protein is CSVEGGKADNEQFF.